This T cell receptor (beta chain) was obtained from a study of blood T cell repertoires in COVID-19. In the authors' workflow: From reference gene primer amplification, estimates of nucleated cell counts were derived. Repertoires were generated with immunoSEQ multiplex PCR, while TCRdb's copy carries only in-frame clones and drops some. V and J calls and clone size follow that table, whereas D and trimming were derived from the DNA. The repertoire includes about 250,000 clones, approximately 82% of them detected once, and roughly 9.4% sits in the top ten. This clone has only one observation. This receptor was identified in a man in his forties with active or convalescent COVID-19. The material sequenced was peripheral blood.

This CDR3 is CASRDSNKETQYF. Here the CDR3 DNA reads TGTGCCAGCAGGGACAGCAACAAAGAGACCCAGTACTTC. V usage is TRBV25-1 and J usage is TRBJ2-5; a weak D match, TRBD1 (6 bases). The V end lost 6 bases, the J end lost 3 bases, and 11 bases lay between the germline ends. Germline V lookup: CDR1 MGHDK, CDR2 SYGVNS. The CDR3 extends over 13 amino acids.